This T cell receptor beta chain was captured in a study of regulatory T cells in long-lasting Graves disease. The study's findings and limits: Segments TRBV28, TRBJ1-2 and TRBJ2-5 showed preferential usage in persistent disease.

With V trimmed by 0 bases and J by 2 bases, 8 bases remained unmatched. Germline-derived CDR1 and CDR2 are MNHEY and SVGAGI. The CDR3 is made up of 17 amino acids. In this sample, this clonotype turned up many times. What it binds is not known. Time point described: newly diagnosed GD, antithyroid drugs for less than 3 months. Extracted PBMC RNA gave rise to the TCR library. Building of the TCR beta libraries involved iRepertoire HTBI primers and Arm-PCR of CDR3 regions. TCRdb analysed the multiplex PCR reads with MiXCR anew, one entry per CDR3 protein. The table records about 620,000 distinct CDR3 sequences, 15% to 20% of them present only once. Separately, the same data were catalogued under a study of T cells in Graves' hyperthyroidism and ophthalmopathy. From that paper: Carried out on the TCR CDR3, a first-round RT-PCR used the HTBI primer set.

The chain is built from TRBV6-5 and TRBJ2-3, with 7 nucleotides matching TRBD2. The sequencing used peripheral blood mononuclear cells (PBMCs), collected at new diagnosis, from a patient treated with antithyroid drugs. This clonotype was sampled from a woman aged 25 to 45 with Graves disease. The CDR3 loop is CASSYSPLAEDTDTQYF. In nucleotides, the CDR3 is TGTGCCAGCAGTTACTCCCCGCTAGCGGAGGACACAGATACGCAGTATTTT.